Below, 21 T cell receptor beta chains from the same sample are listed, as sequenced in a study of cytomegalovirus exposure and HLA in healthy donors. 13 Jbeta primers and 60 Vbeta primers were used for the PCR. TCRdb's copy holds only in-frame clones and misses some; the assay was immunoSEQ multiplex PCR. The sample lists more than 95,000 clones; nearly 85% were seen once. Sequencing was carried out using PBMCs. The receptors were gathered from a man younger than 35 in good health and CMV-seronegative.

The chain uses TRBV7-2 and TRBJ1-2, with D perhaps TRBD1 (5 bases). CDR1 and CDR2 (germline): SGHTA, FQGNSA. The CDR3 runs 13 residues. Trimming removed 2 bases from V and 8 bases from J, with 12 bases in between. Written as DNA, the CDR3 is TGTGCCAGCAGCTTAAGCCAGGGCGTGGGCTACACCTTC. It codes for CASSLSQGVGYTF.

This chain uses TRBV28 with TRBJ1-2; possibly TRBD1 for D (5 bases). The ends were cut back, 2 bases at V and 5 bases at J, with 15 bases in the middle. The CDR3 runs to 15 residues. Germline CDR1 MDHEN, CDR2 SYDVKM. As DNA, the CDR3 is TGTGCCAGCAGTTTAGGACCCCGGGACTTATATGGCTACACCTTC. Translation: CASSLGPRDLYGYTF.

The chain couples TRBV5-1 to TRBJ2-5; 10 bases line up with TRBD1. Per germline, CDR1 SGHRS and CDR2 YFSETQ. This CDR3 is built from 15 residues. Trimming removed 4 bases from V and 4 bases from J; junction bases left unmatched: 7. The CDR3 coding sequence is TGCGCCAGCAGCCTCAGGACAGGGGGTGGAGAGACCCAGTACTTC. It yields the protein CASSLRTGGGETQYF.

The chain couples TRBV7-8 to TRBJ1-1; tentatively, D is TRBD1 (5 bases). The CDR3 covers 12 residues. Germline loops: CDR1 SGHVS, CDR2 FQNEAQ. V was clipped by 5 bases and J by 1 base, with 5 bases between them. CDR3 in DNA: TGTGCCAGCAGCCAGGGGAACACTGAAGCTTTCTTT. As protein: CASSQGNTEAFF.

The sample holds a few counts of this clone. The gene calls are TRBV19 and TRBJ2-7, with 10 bases lining up with TRBD1. The length of the CDR3 is 15 residues. Germline CDR1 LNHDA, CDR2 SQIVND (reference sequence). V lost 0 bases, J lost 6 bases, and 5 bases stayed unmatched. The CDR3 region is CASSIEGTGVREQYF. The DNA for the CDR3 is TGTGCCAGTAGTATAGAAGGGACAGGGGTTCGCGAGCAGTACTTC.

The genes are TRBV6-5 and TRBJ2-1; weak D call: TRBD2 (5 bases). The CDR3 loop spans 16 amino acids. Trimming took off 0 bases at V and 0 bases at J, with 9 bases between the two ends. The germline V gene encodes CDR1 MNHEY and CDR2 SVGAGI. CDR3 region: CASSYSGGFSYNEQFF. The CDR3 bases are TGTGCCAGCAGTTACTCCGGCGGGTTCTCCTACAATGAGCAGTTCTTC.

The chain is built from TRBV9 and TRBJ2-7; a possible D gene is TRBD2 (5 bases). With 0 bases removed from V and 2 bases from J, the gap between germline ends came to 9 bases. The germline V gene has CDR1 SGDLS and CDR2 YYNGEE. The CDR3 totals 14 residues. The DNA for the CDR3 is TGTGCCAGCAGCGTAGAGGACGGGACCTACGAGCAGTACTTC. Amino acids: CASSVEDGTYEQYF. Supplemented by reference TRBV9 and TRBJ2-7, the full variable domain reads DSGVTQTPKHLITATGQRVTLRCSPRSGDLSVYWYQQSLDQGLQFLIQYYNGEERAKGNILERFSAQQFPDLHSELNLSSLELGDSALYFCASSVEDGTYEQYFGPGTRLTVT.

V usage is TRBV25-1 and J usage is TRBJ2-3, with 9 bases lining up with TRBD1. Germline lookup yields CDR1 MGHDK and CDR2 SYGVNS. The CDR3 loop spans 16 amino acids. The V and J ends lost 4 bases and 4 bases, in that order; junction bases with no gene match: 9. The DNA for the CDR3 is TGTGCCAGCAGTGCGCACGGGACAGGGCGGTCAGATACGCAGTATTTT. Translating it yields CASSAHGTGRSDTQYF.

V is TRBV9 and J is TRBJ1-1; D gene unclear. CDR1 is SGDLS and CDR2 is YYNGEE in the germline V gene. V lost 3 bases, J lost 2 bases, and 14 bases lay in between. The CDR3 sequence is 15 residues long. Here the CDR3 DNA reads TGTGCCAGCAGCGATTACCGGGAATCAAACACTGAAGCTTTCTTT. This gives the protein CASSDYRESNTEAFF.

In this sample, this clone turned up a few times. The rearrangement links TRBV5-6 to TRBJ1-4; 7 bases are a match to TRBD1. The germline V gene encodes CDR1 SGHDT and CDR2 YYEEEE. J was trimmed by 8 bases and V by 1 base; bases with no gene match: 2. The CDR3 loop spans 13 amino acids. In DNA, the CDR3 is TGTGCCAGCAGCTTGAACAGGGGCGAAAAACTGTTTTTT. Protein: CASSLNRGEKLFF.

The chain carries TRBV27 and TRBJ2-7; D remains ambiguous. Trimming left V 6 bases short and J 0 bases short, with 6 bases between. The CDR3 loop spans 12 amino acids. Germline V gene data show CDR1 as MNHEY and CDR2 as SMNVEV (reference sequence). The DNA for the CDR3 is TGTGCCAGCAGGTGGAGCTCCTACGAGCAGTACTTC. Translating gives CASRWSSYEQYF.

This clone was seen more than once but under ten times. This chain links TRBV6-6 with TRBJ1-4; D ambiguous. Germline V gene sequence: CDR1 MNHNY, CDR2 SVGAGI (reference sequence). Trimming pared 6 bases from V and 8 bases from J, leaving 7 bases between. The CDR3 covers 11 residues. The CDR3 region is CASSPSEKLFF. The CDR3 region has the DNA TGTGCCAGCAGCCCCTCGGAAAAACTGTTTTTT.

This chain links TRBV7-2 with TRBJ2-1; TRBD2 matches 10 bases. V dropped 6 bases and J dropped 9; count of bases not matched to a gene: 8. Germline-derived CDR1 and CDR2 are SGHTA and FQGNSA. This CDR3 is 14 amino acids long. The CDR3 DNA is TGTGCCAGCAGGCCTAGGACTAGCGGCGGTGAGCAGTTCTTC. It encodes CASRPRTSGGEQFF.

In nucleotides, the CDR3 is TGCGCCAGCAGCCAAGATCGGGTAGCGGGTTACAATGAGCAGTTCTTC. This codes for CASSQDRVAGYNEQFF. The chain recombines TRBV4-3 with TRBJ2-1; 7 positions match TRBD2. Unmatched junction bases numbered 6, after V lost 0 bases and J lost 4 bases. The CDR3 contains 16 residues. Germline V gene sequence: CDR1 LGHNA, CDR2 YSLEER.

V usage is TRBV28 and J usage is TRBJ2-7; maybe TRBD1 (6 bases). Germline lookup yields CDR1 MDHEN and CDR2 SYDVKM. Trimming removed 5 bases from V and 8 bases from J, with 13 bases in between. This CDR3 comprises 12 residues. This CDR3 reads CASSTTGYQQYF. CDR3 DNA sequence: TGTGCCAGCAGTACCACAGGGTACCAGCAGTACTTC.

This sequence joins TRBV29-1 and TRBJ2-7; D perhaps matches TRBD2 (6 bases). CDR1 is SQVTM and CDR2 is ANQGSEA in the germline V gene. The CDR3 runs 11 residues. Between the trimmed V and J ends, which lost 6 bases and 7 bases, there was a span of 13 bases. In nucleotides, the CDR3 is TGCAGCGTGGGACTGGGGGTGGAGCAGTACTTC. It is translated as CSVGLGVEQYF.

The chain carries TRBV29-1 and TRBJ1-1, with 8 bases lining up with TRBD1. V lost 2 bases and J lost 5; bases outside the gene matches: 7. Germline assignment: CDR1 SQVTM and CDR2 ANQGSEA. The CDR3 contains 14 residues. In nucleotides, the CDR3 is TGCAGCGTTGAACCTTTGACAGGGGCAACTGAAGCTTTCTTT. Protein: CSVEPLTGATEAFF.

V is TRBV6-5 and J is TRBJ1-2, with unresolved D. From germline, CDR1 is MNHEY and CDR2 SVGAGI. This CDR3 is 13 amino acids long. The V and J ends lost 2 bases and 4 bases respectively, with 8 bases between them. The CDR3 DNA follows: TGTGCCAGCAGTTACACAGCTTTCTATGGCTACACCTTC. Its translation is CASSYTAFYGYTF.

The genes are TRBV6-5 and TRBJ2-7; D is unclear. V shed 6 bases and J shed 3 bases, with 15 bases lying between them. The CDR3 extends over 14 amino acids. Germline lookup yields CDR1 MNHEY and CDR2 SVGAGI. As DNA, the CDR3 is TGTGCCAGCAGCGCACTTCTACCCCGCTACGAGCAGTACTTC. It encodes CASSALLPRYEQYF.

The V gene is TRBV14, the J gene TRBJ1-2, with D possibly being TRBD1 (6 bases). Germline V gives CDR1 SGHDN, CDR2 FVKESK. V lost 4 bases to trimming and J lost 7 bases, with 19 bases between them. The CDR3 is 15 amino acids. The CDR3 spells CASSPAGGGGGGYTF. The CDR3 bases are TGTGCCAGCAGCCCTGCAGGTGGCGGGGGCGGTGGCTACACCTTC.

The rearrangement links TRBV13 to TRBJ2-7; D is unclear. The CDR3 spans 14 residues. Trimming pared 3 bases from V and 2 bases from J, leaving 11 bases between. Germline CDR1 PRHDT, CDR2 FYEKMQ (reference sequence). In DNA form, the CDR3 reads TGTGCCAGCAGCTTTAGTCGCAAAACCTACGAGCAGTACTTC. Translating gives CASSFSRKTYEQYF.